Presented here are 8 T cell receptor beta chains from one specimen sequenced in a study of blood T cell repertoires in COVID-19. Libraries were prepared by immunoSEQ multiplex PCR; TCRdb keeps only in-frame clonotypes and omits some of them. The top ten clones hold about 1.7% of a sample with 140,000 to 150,000 clones, 80% to 90% of them seen once. What was sequenced was peripheral blood. Receptor source: a woman aged 45 to 65 with acute or convalescent COVID-19.

This chain uses TRBV5-1 with TRBJ2-2; perhaps TRBD2 as D (6 bases). V gave up 4 bases and J gave up 7 bases, with 17 bases separating them. CDR3 length: 15 amino acids. Germline V gives CDR1 SGHRS, CDR2 YFSETQ. The DNA of the CDR3 is TGCGCCAGCAGCACAGGACTAAGGGATGGCGGGGAGCTGTTTTTT. This codes for CASSTGLRDGGELFF.

V gene TRBV10-3 combines with J gene TRBJ1-3, with D maybe TRBD1 (5 bases). Per germline, CDR1 ENHRY and CDR2 SYGVKD. This CDR3 has 14 residues. Deletions cut 4 bases from V and 3 bases from J, with 10 bases between. The DNA of the CDR3 is TGTGCCATCAGTGTTGGCAGGGTTGGAAACACCATATATTTT. Amino acids: CAISVGRVGNTIYF.

This sequence joins TRBV7-8 and TRBJ2-3, with D perhaps TRBD2 (6 bases). The germline CDR1 and CDR2 sequences are SGHVS and FQNEAQ. Deletions cut 4 bases from V and 5 bases from J, with 16 bases between. This CDR3 is built from 15 residues. The CDR3 protein is CASSSPGPSEDTQYF. The CDR3 nucleotides are TGTGCCAGCAGCTCGCCTGGCCCTAGCGAAGATACGCAGTATTTT.

The gene calls are TRBV7-6 and TRBJ2-2; 10 bases line up with TRBD2. The V and J ends lost 1 base and 2 bases, in that order; junction bases with no gene match: 7. The CDR3 is 18 residues long. Per the germline V gene, CDR1 is SGHVS and CDR2 is FNYEAQ. CDR3 bases: TGTGCCAGCAGCTTAGTATCTAGCGGGAGTGCTAACACCGGGGAGCTGTTTTTT. Translated: CASSLVSSGSANTGELFF.

The V and J genes are TRBV10-3 and TRBJ2-5; a weak D match, TRBD2 (5 bases). V gave up 4 bases and J gave up 1 base, with 16 bases separating them. The CDR3 has 16 residues. Germline assignment: CDR1 ENHRY and CDR2 SYGVKD. The CDR3 protein is CAISGGLPESQETQYF. The CDR3, as DNA: TGTGCCATCAGTGGCGGACTGCCAGAAAGCCAAGAGACCCAGTACTTC.

This clone showed up just a few times. The chain uses TRBV30 and TRBJ1-5, with 7 nucleotides matching TRBD1. Trimming removed 4 bases from V and 3 bases from J; junction bases left unmatched: 9. There are 15 residues in the CDR3. Per the germline V gene, CDR1 is GTSNPN and CDR2 is SVGIG (reference sequence). For the CDR3, the DNA is TGTGCCTGGAACCGACAGGGAATTACCAATCAGCCCCAGCATTTT. Translating it yields CAWNRQGITNQPQHF.

This clone was seen a single time. The chain carries TRBV7-2 and TRBJ2-2; 7 bases are shared with TRBD1. The V gene end was trimmed by 7 bases and the J gene end by 4 bases; junction bases not matched to a gene: 9. Germline V lookup: CDR1 SGHTA, CDR2 FQGNSA. This CDR3 has 15 amino acids. As DNA, the CDR3 is TGTGCCAGCAACCTACAGGGGCCGGGCACCGGGGAGCTGTTTTTT. This translates into CASNLQGPGTGELFF.

This chain uses TRBV6-5 with TRBJ2-5; no firm D call. CDR1 MNHEY and CDR2 SVGAGI come from the germline V gene. V was cut by 7 bases and J by 4 bases, with 7 bases left in between. This CDR3 region has 11 residues. CDR3 DNA sequence: TGTGCCAGCACCCAATCAGAGACCCAGTACTTC. It translates to CASTQSETQYF.